This T cell receptor beta chain was recovered during a study of T cells expressing NK-cell markers. Across the study: The eight sequenced donors comprised seven who were HCMV-seropositive and one who was seronegative. Study-level results: It remained uncertain whether the expanded NKG2C+ T cell clones were specific for HCMV antigens.

Making the TCR beta cDNA relied on 5'RACE template switching with UMIs. TCRdb reanalyzed the 5' RACE reads, giving one entry per CDR3 protein sequence and no DNA. The sample includes 500,000 to 600,000 distinct CDR3 sequences. Concerning this clonotype: Its antigen remains unknown.

The CDR3 sequence is 15 residues long. The sequence was collected from a man aged 18 to 29 in good health. Sequencing used blood T cells: a sorted CD56 or NKG2C T cell subset, CD4+ or CD8+ T cells, or bulk PBMC T cells (not recorded which). The genes are TRBV12-3 or TRBV12-4 and TRBJ1-1; TCRdb lists TRBD1, though no DNA is available to test this call. CDR3: CASSLDGQMNTEAFF.